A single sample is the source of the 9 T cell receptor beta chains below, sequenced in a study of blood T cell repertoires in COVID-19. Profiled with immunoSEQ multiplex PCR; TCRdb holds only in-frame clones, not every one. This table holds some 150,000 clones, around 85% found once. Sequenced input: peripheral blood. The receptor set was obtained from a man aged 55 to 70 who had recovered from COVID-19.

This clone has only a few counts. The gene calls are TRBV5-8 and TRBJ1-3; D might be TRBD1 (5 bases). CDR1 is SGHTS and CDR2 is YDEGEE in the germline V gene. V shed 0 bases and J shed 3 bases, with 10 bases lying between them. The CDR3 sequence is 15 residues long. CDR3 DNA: TGTGCCAGCAGCTTGGACGGGGGAAGTGGAAACACCATATATTTT. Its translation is CASSLDGGSGNTIYF.

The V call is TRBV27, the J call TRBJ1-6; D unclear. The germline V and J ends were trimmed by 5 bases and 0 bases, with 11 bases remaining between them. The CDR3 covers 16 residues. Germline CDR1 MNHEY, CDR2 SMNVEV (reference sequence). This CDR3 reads CASSPSFSSYNSPLHF. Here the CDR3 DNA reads TGTGCCAGCAGTCCTTCTTTCAGCTCCTATAATTCACCCCTCCACTTT.

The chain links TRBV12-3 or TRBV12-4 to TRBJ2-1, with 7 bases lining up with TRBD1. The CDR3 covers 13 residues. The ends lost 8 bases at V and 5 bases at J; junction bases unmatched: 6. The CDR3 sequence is CASWTGLNNEQFF. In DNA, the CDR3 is TGTGCCAGCTGGACAGGCTTAAACAATGAGCAGTTCTTC.

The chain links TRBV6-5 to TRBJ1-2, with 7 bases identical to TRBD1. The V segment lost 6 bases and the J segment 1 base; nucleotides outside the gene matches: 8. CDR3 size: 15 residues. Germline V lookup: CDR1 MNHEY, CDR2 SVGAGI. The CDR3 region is CASRPQGTDNYGYTF. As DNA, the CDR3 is TGTGCCAGCAGACCACAGGGGACGGATAACTATGGCTACACCTTC.

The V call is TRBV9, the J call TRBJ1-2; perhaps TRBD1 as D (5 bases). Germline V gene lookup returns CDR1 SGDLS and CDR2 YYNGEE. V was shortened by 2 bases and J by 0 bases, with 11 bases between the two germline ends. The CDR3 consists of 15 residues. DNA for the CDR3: TGTGCCAGCAGCGTGGGAGGGACTTCTAACTATGGCTACACCTTC. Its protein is CASSVGGTSNYGYTF.

The CDR3 spells CASSVQDNYGYTF. DNA for the CDR3: TGTGCCAGCAGCGTTCAGGACAATTATGGCTACACCTTC. The chain is built from TRBV9 and TRBJ1-2, with D maybe TRBD1 (5 bases). Germline CDR1 SGDLS, CDR2 YYNGEE. The CDR3 covers 13 residues. V was clipped by 2 bases and J by 5 bases, with 10 bases between them.

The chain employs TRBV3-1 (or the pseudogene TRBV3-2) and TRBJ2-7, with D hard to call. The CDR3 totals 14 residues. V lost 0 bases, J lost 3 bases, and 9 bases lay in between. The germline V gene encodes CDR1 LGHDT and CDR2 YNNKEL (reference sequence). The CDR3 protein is CASSQEPEIYEQYF. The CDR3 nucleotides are TGTGCCAGCAGCCAAGAACCGGAGATCTACGAGCAGTACTTC.

The CDR3 DNA reads TGTGCCAGTAGTACAGGGACAGAGAACACTGAAGCTTTCTTT. Its translation is CASSTGTENTEAFF. V gene TRBV19 combines with J gene TRBJ1-1; 7 nucleotides line up with TRBD1. CDR1 and CDR2 from the germline V gene are LNHDA and SQIVND (reference sequence). The J segment lost 1 base and the V segment lost 4 bases, leaving 3 bases of the junction unmatched. The CDR3 sequence is 14 residues long.

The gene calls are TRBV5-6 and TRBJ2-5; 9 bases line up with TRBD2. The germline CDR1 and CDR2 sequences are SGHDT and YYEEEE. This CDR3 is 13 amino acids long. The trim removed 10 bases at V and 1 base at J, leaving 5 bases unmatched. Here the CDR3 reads CAGAGGTQETQYF. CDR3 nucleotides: TGTGCCGGGGCGGGGGGGACCCAAGAGACCCAGTACTTC.